These T cell receptor beta chains were read from a single sample in a study of cytomegalovirus exposure and HLA in healthy donors. This table comes from immunoSEQ multiplex PCR, and its TCRdb copy is limited to in-frame clones, with some not included. The table records about 200,000 clones, about 88% of them present only once. Input material: PBMCs. Receptors originate from a woman aged 18-29 years in good health and CMV-seronegative. Each CDR3 is given without its conserved first and last residue.

j_gene,v_gene,CDR3aa
TRBJ2-7,TRBV19,ASSDGQGIYYEQY
TRBJ2-7,TRBV10-3,AISAGLYEQY
TRBJ2-1,TRBV10-3,AISGLRDSRYNEQF
TRBJ2-3,TRBV7-2,ASSLAVRSTDTQY
TRBJ1-3,TRBV4-1,ASSQQGGPGNTIY
TRBJ1-2,TRBV5-1,ASSFWGVYT
TRBJ2-4,TRBV21-1,ASSKEERTLGLIAKNIQY
TRBJ2-5,TRBV14,ASSQDGRTRFGQETQY
TRBJ2-5,TRBV28,ASSRTAVQKTQY
TRBJ1-2,TRBV14,ASSQETPVGGGYT
TRBJ2-7,TRBV7-9,ASSPLGDRGEQY
TRBJ2-2,TRBV5-4,ASSSRQGAGGELF
TRBJ2-2,TRBV11-3,ASSLGQGDTGELF
TRBJ1-5,TRBV10-3,AISEGGQPQH
TRBJ1-1,TRBV30,AWSVGTGNTEAF
TRBJ2-7,TRBV7-8,ASSLPSGGPYEQY
TRBJ2-6,TRBV5-6,ASSSTGKAGANVLT
TRBJ2-7,TRBV10-3,AISPDSTYEQY
TRBJ2-1,TRBV6-6,ASSSRDTSYNEQF
TRBJ1-2,TRBV6-1,ASSEAFYGTGGSYGYT
TRBJ1-1,TRBV29-1,SATRTGWDTEAF
TRBJ1-1,TRBV7-9,ASSKPPGHGTAEAF
NA,TRBV19,ASSTKGGTYEQY
TRBJ2-7,TRBV6-5,ASRKTGTGLNEQY
TRBJ1-1,TRBV4-1,ASSQEWGLGTEAF
TRBJ2-1,TRBV12-5,ASGLVLAGPENEQF
TRBJ1-2,TRBV2,ASRGWPRDYGYT
TRBJ2-6,TRBV4-1,ASSPSSRANVLT
TRBJ2-3,TRBV4-1,ASSPLRGAIRRSTDTQY
TRBJ2-1,TRBV19,ASSIPGLAGAIASYNEQF
TRBJ2-3,TRBV9,ASSVGTSGTTDTQY
TRBJ2-2,TRBV6-5,ATRDPGAGELF
TRBJ2-3,TRBV5-6,ASSPVSRTDTQY
TRBJ2-7,TRBV12-5,ASGLSGYEQY
TRBJ2-7,TRBV7-2,ASSSGVRYEQY
TRBJ2-1,TRBV9,ASSVRGGVPKLHNEQF
TRBJ1-2,TRBV2,ASTEPNYGYT
TRBJ1-4,TRBV28,ASKRGANEKLF
TRBJ2-5,TRBV5-4,ASSRKGATLGLETQY
TRBJ2-7,TRBV4-1,ASSQDRSVSYEQY
TRBJ1-5,TRBV2,ASQGTPGQSLYSNQPQH
TRBJ2-3,TRBV5-4,ASRLGSTGMTDTQY
TRBJ2-1,TRBV10-2,ASSEWAGGNEQF
TRBJ2-3,TRBV11-2,ASSWRDSGTYTQY
TRBJ2-7,TRBV5-6,ASSPLLERGGRSYEQY
TRBJ2-3,TRBV11-2,ASRTGRDSYSDTQY
TRBJ2-5,TRBV4-2,ASSQEAIPGETQY
TRBJ2-1,TRBV4-1,ASSQPGGINEQF
TRBJ1-5,TRBV5-5,ASSFGAGARSNQPQH
TRBJ2-4,TRBV25-1,ASSPPGQSNIQY
TRBJ2-5,TRBV5-6,ASSSSGDQETQY
TRBJ2-7,TRBV18,ASSPEVRQGYHEQY
TRBJ2-7,TRBV30,AWSAPSGAYEQY
TRBJ1-2,TRBV25-1,ASSLPGNYGYT
TRBJ2-6,TRBV27,ASSLLGLSGANVLT